Below, one T cell receptor beta chain is given with its context. The data were produced by immunoSEQ multiplex PCR, yet TCRdb's version contains in-frame clones alone and is incomplete. The sample shows about 300,000 clones, over 85% of them seen only once. This sample was taken from a study of blood T cell repertoires in COVID-19. Germline V gene data show CDR1 as SGHKS and CDR2 as YYEKEE (reference sequence). J was trimmed by 0 bases and V by 5 bases; bases with no gene match: 7. This CDR3 comprises 17 residues. The sample comprised peripheral blood. The chain links TRBV5-5 to TRBJ1-5; the match to TRBD1 covers 11 bases. The clonotype was recovered from a woman aged 25 to 39 with COVID-19, enrolled during active disease. CDR3 DNA sequence: TGTGCCAGCAGTCTGGGGACAGGGGGGTTTAGCAATCAGCCCCAGCATTTT. Protein: CASSLGTGGFSNQPQHF.